This T cell receptor (beta chain) was captured by sequencing in a study of vaccination and CD4 T cells after COVID-19. Study-level information: Post-vaccine sampling followed dose two by a median roughly 70 days (range 14 to 241).

Treatment reported: roughly 11-day PBMC culture with coronavirus spike peptide pools or control peptides (ViraFEST assay). With the Oncomine TCR Beta short-read assay, DNA from cultured CD4+ T cells was sequenced. TCRdb used MiXCR to reprocess the PCR reads, holding one entry per CDR3 protein. The sample consists of approximately 21,000 distinct CDR3 sequences, approximately 56% of them appearing once. As concerns this clonotype: Its specificity is not known.

Whole-study findings and limits: Spike mono-reactive clones accounted for 304 of the 307 vaccine-specific clones found in convalescent patients.

Trimming took 1 base from V and 5 from J; bases not matched to a gene: 9. Per the germline V gene, CDR1 is SGHVS and CDR2 is FQNEAQ. The CDR3 consists of 16 residues. The chain recombines TRBV7-8 with TRBJ2-3; 7 nucleotides match TRBD2. This clonotype was obtained from a human donor who received a COVID-19 vaccine. This specimen consisted of CD4+ T cells from blood, cultured in vitro, obtained after SARS-CoV-2 vaccination. CDR3 DNA: TGTGCCAGCAGCTTAGTGAGGGCGGGGGTGGGAGATACGCAGTATTTT. This gives the protein CASSLVRAGVGDTQYF.